The present TCR beta chain was sequenced within a study of OX40 agonist ivuxolimab in advanced cancers. Study information: Around 40% of patients had received prior checkpoint inhibitor therapy. Study-wide results and limits: At 0.1 to 3.0 mg/kg and by week 6, clonal expansion occurred in CD4+ and CD8+ blood T cells. Partly responding patients at 0.1-3.0 mg/kg showed some of the smallest clonal expansion.

Remarks on this clone: The target antigen is unknown.

V lost 2 bases to trimming and J lost 5 bases, with 10 bases between them. This CDR3 is built from 14 residues. Germline assignment: CDR1 SGHRS and CDR2 YFSETQ. Produced via immunoSEQ multiplex PCR; TCRdb's table is partial and in-frame only. Counted here are about 26,000 clones, approximately 83% occurring once; the ten biggest clones make up approximately 14%. Researchers took blood at baseline, on cycle 4 day 1, and on cycle 7 day 1. V usage is TRBV5-1 and J usage is TRBJ2-2; maybe TRBD2 (6 bases). Here the sequenced sample was CD4+ or CD8+ T cells sorted from blood, taken in a trial of the OX40 agonist ivuxolimab. The clonotype comes from an adult with an advanced solid tumor such as melanoma, head and neck, liver or kidney cancer. CDR3 in amino acids: CASSFGGGTGELFF. DNA for the CDR3: TGCGCCAGCAGCTTCGGGGGTGGTACCGGGGAGCTGTTTTTT.